The 21 T cell receptor beta chains below come from one sample, sequenced in a study of blood T cell repertoires in COVID-19. Repertoires were generated with immunoSEQ multiplex PCR, while TCRdb's copy carries only in-frame clones and drops some. In the table there are 210,000 or so clones, approximately 80% of which are singletons. Sequenced input: peripheral blood. The receptors come from a woman of 80 years or more with COVID-19, enrolled during active disease.

The chain has TRBV3-1 (or the pseudogene TRBV3-2) and TRBJ1-2; 9 bases match TRBD1. Germline CDR1 and CDR2: LGHDT and YNNKEL (reference sequence). CDR3 length equals 13 residues. V lost 4 bases and J lost 7; bases outside the gene matches: 4. DNA for the CDR3: TGTGCCAGCAGCCTACAGGGGGCTTCTGGCTACACCTTC. This codes for CASSLQGASGYTF.

Of note for this clone: In the same sample, other DNA sequences code for this CDR3. The gene calls are TRBV20-1 and TRBJ2-7; 9 bases fit TRBD2. The CDR3 has 12 amino acids. J was trimmed by 7 bases and V by 3 bases; bases with no gene match: 4. In germline, CDR1 is DFQATT, CDR2 SNEGSKA (reference sequence). The CDR3 DNA sequence: TGCAGTGCTAGTAGGCTAGCGGGGGAGCAGTACTTC. Translation gives CSASRLAGEQYF.

V and J are TRBV29-1 and TRBJ2-7, with unresolved D. The CDR3 has 11 residues. CDR1 SQVTM and CDR2 ANQGSEA come from the germline V gene. Trimming shortened V by 4 bases and J by 3 bases, and 7 bases separated the two germline ends. CDR3 protein: CSVVTLYEQYF. The CDR3 nucleotides read TGCAGCGTTGTGACTCTCTACGAGCAGTACTTC.

The gene calls are TRBV28 and TRBJ1-5; 8 positions match TRBD1. Germline values: CDR1 MDHEN, CDR2 SYDVKM. The CDR3 sequence is 13 residues long. V shed 6 bases, J shed 9 bases, and the junction held 7 bases outside the gene matches. CDR3 loop: CASRTGTGRPQHF. For the CDR3, the DNA is TGTGCCAGCAGGACAGGGACAGGCCGGCCCCAGCATTTT.

This sequence joins TRBV5-1 and TRBJ2-5; 8 bases align to TRBD1. The J segment lost 2 bases and the V segment lost 3 bases, leaving 3 bases of the junction unmatched. CDR1 is SGHRS and CDR2 is YFSETQ in the germline V gene. The CDR3 contains 14 residues. As DNA, the CDR3 is TGCGCCAGCAGCTCGACAGGGGCGCAAGAGACCCAGTACTTC. This gives the protein CASSSTGAQETQYF.

V is TRBV15 and J is TRBJ1-1; D gene uncertain. Germline CDR1 LNHNV, CDR2 YYDKDF (reference sequence). V was cut by 0 bases and J by 1 base, with 3 bases left in between. The CDR3 extends over 13 amino acids. This CDR3 is CATSRDQNTEAFF. In nucleotides, the CDR3 is TGTGCCACCAGCAGAGACCAGAACACTGAAGCTTTCTTT.

The rearrangement links TRBV21-1 to TRBJ1-5. TRBV21-1 is listed as a pseudogene. The CDR3 spans 16 residues. The CDR3 nucleotides read TGTGCCAGCAGCTTCGGGGGGAGACAGCCTAGAAAGCCCCAGCATTTT. Its protein product is CASSFGGRQPRKPQHF.

V is TRBV23-1 and J is TRBJ1-2; no definite D call. TRBV23-1 counts as an open reading frame of uncertain function. The CDR3 is 12 amino acids. V was clipped by 10 bases and J by 2 bases, with 11 bases between them. The DNA for the CDR3 is TGCGCCAACCAACAGAGAAACTATGGCTACACCTTC. Translation gives CANQQRNYGYTF.

The DNA of the CDR3 is TGTGCCACCAGCAGATCCGCAGGATCCCCGAACACCATATATTTT. As protein: CATSRSAGSPNTIYF. The rearrangement uses TRBV15 and TRBJ1-3; no definite D call. V shed 2 bases and J shed 7 bases, with 15 bases lying between them. The CDR3 sequence is 15 residues long. In germline, CDR1 is LNHNV, CDR2 YYDKDF (reference sequence).

Regarding this clone: Other DNA sequences from this sample encode an identical CDR3 as well. This chain links TRBV5-1 with TRBJ2-5, with TRBD1 matching over 9 bases. Germline values: CDR1 SGHRS, CDR2 YFSETQ. Unmatched junction bases numbered 6, after V lost 4 bases and J lost 5 bases. This CDR3 has 14 amino acids. This CDR3 is CASSPGTGSETQYF. Here the CDR3 DNA reads TGCGCCAGCAGCCCCGGGACAGGGTCGGAGACCCAGTACTTC.

CDR3 sequence (DNA): TGTGCCACGGACAGGCTCGGGGGTGAAAAACTGTTTTTT. This translates into CATDRLGGEKLFF. The chain is built from TRBV2 and TRBJ1-4, with 7 bases matching TRBD1. This CDR3 is 13 amino acids long. Germline CDR1 is SNHLY and CDR2 is FYNNEI. The J segment lost 7 bases and the V segment lost 10 bases, leaving 9 bases of the junction unmatched.

The sample holds one count of this clone. CDR3 sequence: CASSNPGTGSHEQYF. The CDR3 DNA sequence: TGTGCCAGCAGCAACCCCGGGACAGGATCGCACGAGCAGTACTTC. The chain has TRBV13 and TRBJ2-7; 8 bases are shared with TRBD1. V shed 5 bases, J shed 5 bases, and the junction held 11 bases outside the gene matches. CDR1 and CDR2 from the germline V gene are PRHDT and FYEKMQ (reference sequence). This CDR3 has 15 residues.

This chain uses TRBV7-9 with TRBJ2-4; 7 bases align to TRBD2. CDR1 SEHNR and CDR2 FQNEAQ come from the germline V gene (reference sequence). V gave up 1 base and J gave up 2 bases; unmatched junction bases: 11. The CDR3 sequence is 18 residues long. In nucleotides, the CDR3 is TGTGCCAGCAGCTTAGGGGAGGGGACCGCTGGATCCAAAAACATTCAGTACTTC. This codes for CASSLGEGTAGSKNIQYF.

There are a few counts of this clone. The chain recombines TRBV27 with TRBJ2-1; 8 bases line up with TRBD2. J gave up 9 bases and V 4 bases, and 14 bases lay outside the gene matches. This CDR3 contains 16 residues. Germline V gives CDR1 MNHEY, CDR2 SMNVEV (reference sequence). CDR3 protein: CASSSRPGTRSFEQFF. In DNA form, the CDR3 reads TGTGCCAGCAGTTCACGCCCCGGGACTAGATCTTTTGAGCAGTTCTTC.

The chain carries TRBV15 and TRBJ2-5; 11 bases are a match to TRBD2. V was clipped by 2 bases and J by 1 base; unmatched bases: 6. This CDR3 has 17 amino acids. Per the germline V gene, CDR1 is LNHNV and CDR2 is YYDKDF (reference sequence). CDR3 DNA sequence: TGTGCCACCAGCAGACCTAATAGCGGGGGGGCCCAAGAGACCCAGTACTTC. It translates to CATSRPNSGGAQETQYF.

The chain joins TRBV28 to TRBJ1-2; 8 nucleotides align to TRBD1. There are 14 residues in the CDR3. The junction had 8 bases not matched to a gene; V was cut back by 6 bases and J by 5 bases. Germline loops: CDR1 MDHEN, CDR2 SYDVKM. The CDR3 DNA reads TGTGCCAGCAGCTCTCTCGACAGGGGATATGGCTACACCTTC. This encodes CASSSLDRGYGYTF.

The chain links TRBV6-1 to TRBJ2-3; possible D gene TRBD1, 6 bases. Trimming stripped 3 bases from V and 3 bases from J, with 13 bases between. CDR3 size: 15 residues. In germline, CDR1 is MNHNS, CDR2 SASEGT. CDR3 in DNA: TGTGCCAGCAGTGAGGGGGCCGCTAGAACAGATACGCAGTATTTT. The encoded protein is CASSEGAARTDTQYF.

The chain is built from TRBV15 and TRBJ1-5; D is possibly TRBD1 (5 bases). Germline V gene data show CDR1 as LNHNV and CDR2 as YYDKDF (reference sequence). The V and J ends lost 0 bases and 7 bases respectively, with 10 bases between them. This CDR3 is built from 14 residues. The CDR3 DNA reads TGTGCCACCAGCAGAGAAAAGGGGATGCAGCCCCAGCATTTT. Translated: CATSREKGMQPQHF.

The V call is TRBV9, the J call TRBJ1-1; maybe TRBD1 (6 bases). CDR1 is SGDLS and CDR2 is YYNGEE in the germline V gene. V gave up 0 bases and J gave up 0 bases, with 9 bases separating them. This CDR3 is 15 amino acids long. Here the CDR3 DNA reads TGTGCCAGCAGCGTAGAAGGGACACTGAACACTGAAGCTTTCTTT. It translates to CASSVEGTLNTEAFF.

The chain joins TRBV5-1 to TRBJ1-1; D unclear. The CDR3 length is 15 residues. Trimming took 0 bases from V and 6 from J, leaving 15 bases between them. The germline V gene has CDR1 SGHRS and CDR2 YFSETQ. The CDR3 sequence: CASSLGAWGDPEAFF. CDR3 coding DNA: TGCGCCAGCAGCTTGGGGGCGTGGGGAGATCCTGAAGCTTTCTTT.

The chain is built from TRBV18 and TRBJ1-5; D perhaps matches TRBD1 (5 bases). Germline CDR1 KGHSH, CDR2 LQKENI. The CDR3 consists of 16 residues. V was pared by 3 bases and J by 3 bases, with 15 bases between. The CDR3 DNA sequence: TGTGCCAGCTCACCTCCATCAGGGATTGCCAATCAGCCCCAGCATTTT. Its protein is CASSPPSGIANQPQHF.